Following are 16 T cell receptor beta chains from one sample sequenced in a study of T cells after somatic rescue of genetic block. The method was immunoSEQ multiplex PCR; TCRdb's version includes in-frame clones alone and lacks a portion of them. This sample has some 9,200 clones; roughly 74% occur once, and the top ten carry approximately 23%. Sequenced sample: peripheral blood mononuclear cells (PBMCs). The receptors come from a boy aged 5-17 years.

This chain joins TRBV28 and TRBJ2-7, with D uncertain. Germline V CDR1 and CDR2: MDHEN, SYDVKM. The length of the CDR3 is 12 residues. V was cut by 7 bases and J by 2 bases, with 9 bases left in between. CDR3 loop: CASKSPPYEQYF. CDR3 sequence (DNA): TGTGCCAGCAAGAGCCCCCCCTACGAGCAGTACTTC.

The chain employs TRBV11-2 and TRBJ1-1; TRBD1 is a possible D gene (5 bases). CDR3 size: 16 residues. CDR1 is SGHAT and CDR2 is FQNNGV in the germline V gene. V lost 3 bases and J lost 2, with 16 bases in between. The CDR3: CASSLWGWRGNTEAFF. The CDR3 DNA reads as TGTGCCAGCAGCTTGTGGGGGTGGAGGGGCAACACTGAAGCTTTCTTT.

This clone was recorded only once. The chain couples TRBV5-1 to TRBJ2-2; maybe TRBD1 (6 bases). Germline V gene lookup returns CDR1 SGHRS and CDR2 YFSETQ. CDR3 length: 14 amino acids. Deletions cut 4 bases from V and 2 bases from J, with 9 bases between. CDR3 in amino acids: CASSRTVNTGELFF. The CDR3 bases are TGCGCCAGCAGCCGGACAGTTAACACCGGGGAGCTGTTTTTT. Combining the CDR3 with reference TRBV5-1 and TRBJ2-2 gives the whole variable domain KAGVTQTPRYLIKTRGQQVTLSCSPISGHRSVSWYQQTPGQGLQFLFEYFSETQRNKGNFPGRFSGRQFSNSRSEMNVSTLELGDSALYLCASSRTVNTGELFFGEGSRLTVL.

This clone was counted once. In nucleotides, the CDR3 is TGTGCCAGCAGCTTACTTCCTCAGGTAGCTAACTATGGCTACACCTTC. Translation: CASSLLPQVANYGYTF. This chain links TRBV7-8 with TRBJ1-2; D is undetermined. Trimming shortened V by 2 bases and J by 0 bases, and 13 bases separated the two germline ends. CDR1 is SGHVS, CDR2 FQNEAQ, per germline. The CDR3 spans 16 residues.

The V and J genes are TRBV9 and TRBJ2-5; 11 bases line up with TRBD1. With V trimmed by 4 bases and J by 2 bases, 4 bases remained unmatched. The CDR3 spans 15 residues. Germline V gene sequence: CDR1 SGDLS, CDR2 YYNGEE. The CDR3 region is CASSPRDRGQETQYF. Written as DNA, the CDR3 is TGTGCCAGCAGCCCCCGGGACAGGGGGCAAGAGACCCAGTACTTC.

This clone came up a few times. V is TRBV30 and J is TRBJ2-7, with D unresolved. Germline-derived CDR1 and CDR2 are GTSNPN and SVGIG (reference sequence). The CDR3 loop spans 11 amino acids. Between the trimmed V and J ends, which lost 1 base and 6 bases, there was a span of 7 bases. The CDR3 region has the DNA TGTGCCTGGAGTGGGTATGGCGAGCAGTACTTC. It encodes CAWSGYGEQYF.

The J gene is TRBJ2-1, the V gene TRBV10-3; 11 bases fit TRBD2. The ends lost 6 bases at V and 5 bases at J; junction bases unmatched: 3. Germline CDR1 ENHRY, CDR2 SYGVKD. This CDR3 region has 14 residues. CDR3 DNA sequence: TGTGCCATCAGAAGACTAGCGGGAAACAATGAGCAGTTCTTC. It translates to CAIRRLAGNNEQFF.

The V gene is TRBV10-3, the J gene TRBJ1-1; D remains ambiguous. Germline loops: CDR1 ENHRY, CDR2 SYGVKD. V was clipped by 3 bases and J by 0 bases, with 8 bases between them. The CDR3 is 14 amino acids. The CDR3: CAISEWGLNTEAFF. CDR3 nucleotides: TGTGCCATCAGTGAATGGGGTCTGAACACTGAAGCTTTCTTT.

The chain carries TRBV7-3 and TRBJ2-2; tentative D call: TRBD2 (5 bases). The CDR3 length is 14 residues. The germline CDR1 and CDR2 sequences are SGHTA and FQGTGA. Deletions cut 5 bases from V and 1 base from J, with 8 bases between. The DNA for the CDR3 is TGTGCCAGCAGCCGGGATTGGAACACCGGGGAGCTGTTTTTT. Its protein is CASSRDWNTGELFF.

The gene calls are TRBV5-1 and TRBJ2-7; TRBD1 matches at 7 bases. The CDR3 loop spans 14 amino acids. Germline CDR1 is SGHRS and CDR2 is YFSETQ. Trimming at V came to 4 bases and at J to 2 bases, leaving 6 bases not matched to a gene. The CDR3 here is CASSPSGQPYEQYF. The CDR3 nucleotides read TGCGCCAGCAGCCCCTCGGGACAGCCCTACGAGCAGTACTTC.

The table lists this clone with a few counts. The V gene is TRBV10-2, the J gene TRBJ1-5, with D possibly being TRBD1 (5 bases). The CDR3 has 15 residues. Germline V gene data show CDR1 as WSHSY and CDR2 as SAAADI. V lost 4 bases and J lost 5, with 15 bases in between. This chain's CDR3 is CASSGDGWSDQPQHF. Written as DNA, the CDR3 is TGCGCCAGCAGTGGGGACGGTTGGAGTGATCAGCCCCAGCATTTT.

By sample fraction, this clone is medium-sized. This chain uses TRBV4-2 with TRBJ1-6; D unresolved. The CDR3 is 12 residues long. Trimming pared 0 bases from V and 15 bases from J, leaving 9 bases between. Germline loops: CDR1 LGHNA, CDR2 YNFKEQ. As DNA, the CDR3 is TGTGCCAGCAGCCAAGACGCTTTGGGCCTCCACTTT. Protein: CASSQDALGLHF.

The J gene is TRBJ1-1, the V gene TRBV9; TRBD1 matches 10 bases. Germline values: CDR1 SGDLS, CDR2 YYNGEE. V lost 3 bases, J lost 5 bases, and 7 bases stayed unmatched. The CDR3 has 15 amino acids. The CDR3 here is CASSDWDRGGTEAFF. The CDR3 bases are TGTGCCAGCAGCGACTGGGACAGGGGAGGAACTGAAGCTTTCTTT.

The chain is built from TRBV9 and TRBJ2-7; 10 bases map to TRBD2. The CDR3 extends over 15 amino acids. CDR1 is SGDLS, CDR2 YYNGEE, per germline. The trim removed 3 bases at V and 2 bases at J, leaving 5 bases unmatched. The CDR3 DNA is TGTGCCAGCAGCGCAGGACTAGCGGAGGCCTACGAGCAGTACTTC. Its translation: CASSAGLAEAYEQYF. The variable domain in full, with the rest retrieved from reference TRBV9 and TRBJ2-7, is DSGVTQTPKHLITATGQRVTLRCSPRSGDLSVYWYQQSLDQGLQFLIQYYNGEERAKGNILERFSAQQFPDLHSELNLSSLELGDSALYFCASSAGLAEAYEQYFGPGTRLTVT.

The V and J genes are TRBV30 and TRBJ1-5, with D unresolved. CDR3 size: 18 residues. Germline V gives CDR1 GTSNPN, CDR2 SVGIG (reference sequence). The V end was cut by 0 bases, the J end by 0 bases, with 18 bases between. The CDR3 loop is CAWSVPGTASYSNQPQHF. The CDR3 coding sequence is TGTGCCTGGAGTGTACCGGGAACGGCCTCGTATAGCAATCAGCCCCAGCATTTT.

The rearrangement joins TRBV10-3 to TRBJ1-1; D is ambiguous. The CDR3 has 13 residues. Germline-derived CDR1 and CDR2 are ENHRY and SYGVKD. V lost 6 bases and J lost 1, with 9 bases in between. The CDR3, as DNA: TGTGCCATCAGACGGACTGGGAACACTGAAGCTTTCTTT. This sequence encodes CAIRRTGNTEAFF.